The T cell receptor (beta chain) under discussion was sequenced for a study of cytomegalovirus exposure and HLA in healthy donors. V gave up 6 bases and J gave up 1 base, with 7 bases separating them. The CDR3 has 12 amino acids. Germline values: CDR1 SNHLY, CDR2 FYNNEI. Amplification used 60 Vbeta primers and 13 Jbeta primers. Profiled with immunoSEQ multiplex PCR; TCRdb holds only in-frame clones, not every one. Of almost 80,000 clones in the sample, roughly two thirds are singletons; the top ten hold 6.5% to 7.5%. The rearrangement links TRBV2 to TRBJ2-7, with a weak D call TRBD2 (5 bases). Sequenced: PBMCs. The receptor comes from a woman aged 50 to 60 in good health and CMV-seropositive. The CDR3 spells CASRRVSYEQYF. The CDR3 DNA is TGTGCCAGCAGGAGGGTATCCTACGAGCAGTACTTC. The complete variable domain, with remaining parts taken from reference TRBV2 and TRBJ2-7, reads EPEVTQTPSHQVTQMGQEVILRCVPISNHLYFYWYRQILGQKVEFLVSFYNNEISEKSEIFDDQFSVERPDGSNFTLKIRSTKLEDSAMYFCASRRVSYEQYFGPGTRLTVT.